Here is one T cell receptor beta chain with its context. Its antigen is not identified. Cryopreserved PBMCs were CD4-enriched, then split into naive and memory cells. Germline lookup yields CDR1 SGHRS and CDR2 YFSETQ. There are 13 residues in the CDR3. V lost 4 bases, J lost 2 bases, and 9 bases lay in between. This sample was taken from a study of CD4 T cells in relation to SARS-CoV-2 and coronaviruses. Regarding the study as a whole: In roughly 61% of donors, memory CD4+ clonotypes crossrecognized SARS-CoV-2 and at least one common cold coronavirus spike.

The assay was immunoSEQ multiplex PCR, and TCRdb's table has in-frame clones only and misses some. The data hold about 56,000 clones, with roughly nine tenths observed a single time. The sequenced sample consisted of naive CD4+ T cells from PBMCs. Stated subset: naive CD4+ T cells isolated by negative enrichment. The rearrangement links TRBV5-1 to TRBJ2-5; tentative D call: TRBD1 (5 bases). The clonotype was recovered from an adult with COVID-19. The CDR3 here is CASSTQGQETQYF. In nucleotides, the CDR3 is TGCGCCAGCAGCACCCAGGGACAAGAGACCCAGTACTTC. Complete variable domain (other parts from reference TRBV5-1 and TRBJ2-5): KAGVTQTPRYLIKTRGQQVTLSCSPISGHRSVSWYQQTPGQGLQFLFEYFSETQRNKGNFPGRFSGRQFSNSRSEMNVSTLELGDSALYLCASSTQGQETQYFGPGTRLLVL.